The next 14 T cell receptor beta chains were all read from a single sample in a study of glioma-infiltrating T cells after dendritic cell vaccination. Assay used: immunoSEQ multiplex PCR; TCRdb lists only in-frame clones, some missing. The sample has about 73,000 clones; approximately 80% are singletons. The specimen comprised blood, sampled before dendritic cell vaccination. These receptors were obtained from a human donor with glioblastoma.

The CDR3 nucleotides read TGTGCCAGCAGCCCCAGGGATAACAGGGCTCTAGAGACCCAGTACTTC. Protein product: CASSPRDNRALETQYF. The rearrangement joins TRBV9 to TRBJ2-5; D is perhaps TRBD1 (6 bases). V was clipped by 4 bases and J by 4 bases, with 20 bases between them. From germline, CDR1 is SGDLS and CDR2 YYNGEE. The CDR3 extends over 16 amino acids.

The V gene is TRBV10-3, the J gene TRBJ2-1; 11 bases map to TRBD2. Germline V gives CDR1 ENHRY, CDR2 SYGVKD. The V and J ends lost 0 bases and 14 bases, in that order; junction bases with no gene match: 9. CDR3 size: 15 residues. Here the CDR3 reads CAISESTSGGRGEFF. The DNA of the CDR3 is TGTGCCATCAGTGAGTCCACTAGCGGGGGACGGGGGGAGTTCTTC.

The V call is TRBV6-1, the J call TRBJ2-3; 8 bases are a match to TRBD1. From germline, CDR1 is MNHNS and CDR2 SASEGT. J lost 2 bases, V lost 6 bases, and 4 bases had no gene match. CDR3 length equals 14 residues. The CDR3 loop is CASRQGAITDTQYF. The CDR3 bases are TGTGCCAGCAGGCAGGGGGCTATCACAGATACGCAGTATTTT.

J is TRBJ2-2 and V is TRBV5-4, with 10 positions matching TRBD1. V was clipped by 3 bases and J by 5 bases; unmatched bases: 7. CDR3 length: 16 residues. CDR1 SGHNT and CDR2 YYREEE come from the germline V gene (reference sequence). The CDR3 protein is CASSSGQGMGTGELFF. CDR3 DNA sequence: TGTGCCAGCAGCTCGGGACAGGGGATGGGGACCGGGGAGCTGTTTTTT.

This clone was observed once. The J gene is TRBJ2-2, the V gene TRBV18; TRBD1 might be the D (5 bases). V dropped 1 base and J dropped 4 bases, with 13 bases sitting between them. Germline assignment: CDR1 KGHSH and CDR2 LQKENI. The CDR3 runs to 16 residues. CDR3 region: CASSPLNPGRTGELFF. In nucleotides, the CDR3 is TGTGCCAGCTCACCACTCAATCCAGGGCGCACCGGGGAGCTGTTTTTT. The full variable domain, with the rest looked up from reference TRBV18 and TRBJ2-2, is NAGVMQNPRHLVRRRGQEARLRCSPMKGHSHVYWYRQLPEEGLKFMVYLQKENIIDESGMPKERFSAEFPKEGPSILRIQQVVRGDSAAYFCASSPLNPGRTGELFFGEGSRLTVL.

This clone was picked up a small number of times. This sequence joins TRBV7-3 and TRBJ1-1; no reliable D call. CDR1 is SGHTA and CDR2 is FQGTGA in the germline V gene. The V gene lost 2 bases and the J gene lost 0 bases, with 4 bases spanning the gap. This CDR3 is built from 13 residues. CDR3 protein: CASSLSVNTEAFF. CDR3 in DNA: TGTGCCAGCAGCTTATCGGTGAACACTGAAGCTTTCTTT.

The J gene is TRBJ1-1, the V gene TRBV6-5, with D unresolved. The V end lost 5 bases, the J end lost 11 bases, and 12 bases lay between the germline ends. There are 11 residues in the CDR3. The germline V gene encodes CDR1 MNHEY and CDR2 SVGAGI. The CDR3 sequence is CASSRGNDAFF. The DNA for the CDR3 is TGTGCCAGCAGTCGGGGAAACGACGCTTTCTTT.

The chain has TRBV9 and TRBJ1-4; perhaps TRBD1 as D (5 bases). Germline CDR1 and CDR2: SGDLS and YYNGEE. This CDR3 spans 17 amino acids. The V gene lost 1 base and the J gene lost 5 bases, with 18 bases spanning the gap. The CDR3 is CASSVSPTGGTNEKLFF. The CDR3 DNA reads TGTGCCAGCAGCGTATCCCCAACGGGGGGTACCAATGAAAAACTGTTTTTT.

The rearrangement links TRBV25-1 to TRBJ2-5, with 9 bases that match TRBD1. Looked up from germline, CDR1 is MGHDK and CDR2 is SYGVNS. The CDR3 is 15 residues long. Trimming removed 6 bases from V and 1 base from J; junction bases left unmatched: 6. CDR3 nucleotide sequence: TGTGCCAGCAGCGGAGGACAGGGGCTCCAAGAGACCCAGTACTTC. Residues: CASSGGQGLQETQYF.

The rearrangement joins TRBV5-1 to TRBJ2-2; TRBD1 matches 7 bases. The ends lost 6 bases at V and 5 bases at J; junction bases unmatched: 10. Germline CDR1 is SGHRS and CDR2 is YFSETQ. The CDR3 is made up of 15 amino acids. Here the CDR3 DNA reads TGCGCCAGCACCCGGGACAGCCCTCGTACCGGGGAGCTGTTTTTT. Its protein product is CASTRDSPRTGELFF.

This clone was seen a few times. V is TRBV6-5 and J is TRBJ2-2; the D is unclear. This CDR3 comprises 12 residues. Trimming shortened V by 2 bases and J by 5 bases, and 3 bases separated the two germline ends. From germline, CDR1 is MNHEY and CDR2 SVGAGI. The CDR3, as DNA: TGTGCCAGCAGTTACGAGACCGGGGAGCTGTTTTTT. It specifies CASSYETGELFF.

The chain joins TRBV7-9 to TRBJ1-3; D perhaps matches TRBD1 (6 bases). The CDR3 has 13 amino acids. Between the trimmed V and J ends, which lost 5 bases and 10 bases, there was a span of 15 bases. The germline V gene has CDR1 SEHNR and CDR2 FQNEAQ (reference sequence). Here the CDR3 reads CASSLQGRGTIYF. CDR3 DNA: TGTGCCAGCAGCCTACAGGGAAGAGGGACCATATATTTT.

The rearrangement links TRBV5-1 to TRBJ2-1; 10 positions agree with TRBD2. This CDR3 comprises 14 residues. V lost 2 bases to trimming and J lost 6 bases; unmatched junction nucleotides: 2. Looked up from germline, CDR1 is SGHRS and CDR2 is YFSETQ. CDR3 nucleotides: TGCGCCAGCAGCTTAGCGGGAGGGCCCAATGAGCAGTTCTTC. It is translated as CASSLAGGPNEQFF.

The V and J genes are TRBV21-1 and TRBJ2-5; TRBD2 is taken as the D call from the table, unchecked against the DNA. TRBV21-1 counts as a pseudogene. CDR3 length: 17 amino acids. The CDR3 nucleotides are TGTGCCAGCAGCCTAAAGCGGGGCGGGAGGGAGGGGGAGACCCAGTACTTC. As protein: CASSLKRGGREGETQYF.